These T cell receptor beta chains were read from a single sample in a study of shared clonotypes between healthy human individuals. Profiling relied on immunoSEQ multiplex PCR, and the TCRdb table lists in-frame clones only, not all of them. This sample has roughly 1.5 million clones, with under 99% found just once. Sequences were obtained from naive CD4+ T cells sorted from blood. These receptors were obtained from a man aged 30 to 45 in good health. The CDR3 runs from the conserved cysteine through the conserved F or W. The order of the fields is V gene, clone size, CDR3 length, J gene, D gene, CDR3 DNA, CDR3 protein. A D gene is named only where the DNA matches it firmly. Some rows have no size entry. The others give once, few or many, or a class for an expanded clone.

>TRBV5-4|.|17|TRBJ2-3|TRBD2
TGTGCCAGCAGCGGCCGGACTAGCGGGAGGGTCTCAGATACGCAGTATTTT
CASSGRTSGRVSDTQYF
>TRBV19|.|18|TRBJ1-2|.
TGTGCCAGTAGTATTCTCTCTACAGGGTCGGGGAGGTACTATGGCTACACCTTC
CASSILSTGSGRYYGYTF
>TRBV9|.|13|TRBJ2-5|.
TGTGCCAGCAGCGTAGACCCCGTGGGGACCCAGTACTTC
CASSVDPVGTQYF
>TRBV7-8|.|14|TRBJ2-7|.
TGTGCCAGCAGCTTTGGGACGCTTACCTACGAGCAGTACTTC
CASSFGTLTYEQYF
>TRBV6-5|.|11|TRBJ2-3|.
TGTGCCACGAGGCAGAGGGATACGCAGTATTTT
CATRQRDTQYF
>TRBV2|.|11|TRBJ1-5|.
TGTGCCAGCAGTGAACAGGGGCCCCAGCATTTT
CASSEQGPQHF
>TRBV7-9|.|13|TRBJ1-4|.
TGTGCCAGCAGCTTAGAACAGAATGAAAAACTGTTTTTT
CASSLEQNEKLFF
>TRBV28|.|16|TRBJ1-5|.
TGTGCCAGCAGTCTTCACCTACAGGGTGGGAATCAGCCCCAGCATTTT
CASSLHLQGGNQPQHF
>TRBV5-1|.|14|TRBJ2-1|.
TGCGCCAGCAGCTTTAATAGCGGCTACAATGAGCAGTTCTTC
CASSFNSGYNEQFF
>TRBV9|.|15|TRBJ2-1|TRBD2
TGTGCCAGCAGTCCTTTGGGACTAGCCCACAATGAGCAGTTCTTC
CASSPLGLAHNEQFF
>TRBV5-1|once|18|TRBJ2-6|TRBD1
TGCGCCAGCAGCTTGTGGGGACAGGGGGCAACTGGGGCCAACGTCCTGACTTTC
CASSLWGQGATGANVLTF
>TRBV7-8|.|12|TRBJ2-5|TRBD2
TGTGCCAGCAGCAACACGGGAGGGTCCCAGTACTTC
CASSNTGGSQYF
>TRBV9|.|16|TRBJ2-2|TRBD2
TGTGCCAGCAGCGGCGGACTAGGCGGGCACACCGGGGAGCTGTTTTTT
CASSGGLGGHTGELFF
>TRBV5-1|once|14|TRBJ2-1|.
TGCGCCAGCAACCGTGGGGAGGTCGTCGGTGAGCAGTTCTTC
CASNRGEVVGEQFF
>TRBV7-2|.|15|TRBJ1-4|.
TGTGCCAGCAGCTCAACGGGTGGTTGGAGTGAAAAACTGTTTTTT
CASSSTGGWSEKLFF
>TRBV19|once|14|TRBJ1-1|.
TGTGCCAGTAGCTATGGACAAGCGAACACTGAAGCTTTCTTT
CASSYGQANTEAFF
>TRBV5-1|.|18|TRBJ2-3|TRBD2
TGCGCCAGCAGCTTGGGTCGGGGAGGGACCTTAAACACAGATACGCAGTATTTT
CASSLGRGGTLNTDTQYF
>TRBV15|.|15|TRBJ2-5|.
TGTGCCACCAGCAGAGATTGGGCCAGTTCGGAGACCCAGTACTTC
CATSRDWASSETQYF
>TRBV6-1|.|16|TRBJ1-5|TRBD1
TGTGCCAGCAGTGAAACAGGGGGTCTTGGCAATCAGCCCCAGCATTTT
CASSETGGLGNQPQHF